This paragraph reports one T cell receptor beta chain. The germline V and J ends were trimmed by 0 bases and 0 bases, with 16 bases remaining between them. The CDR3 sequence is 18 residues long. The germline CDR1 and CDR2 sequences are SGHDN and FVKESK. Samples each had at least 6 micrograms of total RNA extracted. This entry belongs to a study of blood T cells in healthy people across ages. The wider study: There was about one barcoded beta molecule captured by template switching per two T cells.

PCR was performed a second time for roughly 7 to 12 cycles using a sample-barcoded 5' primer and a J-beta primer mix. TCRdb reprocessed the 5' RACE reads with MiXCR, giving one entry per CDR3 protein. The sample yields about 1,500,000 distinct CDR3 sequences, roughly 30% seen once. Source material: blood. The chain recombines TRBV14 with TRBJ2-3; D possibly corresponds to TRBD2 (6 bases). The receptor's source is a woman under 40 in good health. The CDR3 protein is CASSQDSRGILSTDTQYF. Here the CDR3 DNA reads TGTGCCAGCAGCCAAGATTCTCGGGGGATCCTTAGCACAGATACGCAGTATTTT.